This T cell receptor (beta chain) appears in the sequencing data of a study of lymphopenia after photon versus proton radiotherapy. A remark on this clone: No antigen is known for it.

The germline V gene encodes CDR1 KGHSH and CDR2 LQKENI. Trimming left V 0 bases short and J 3 bases short, with 9 bases between. CDR3 length: 14 residues. Study-wide findings and caveats: Under photons, naive T cells and diversity fell while effector/memory populations rose. After the lymphocyte nadir, photon-treated repertoires showed oligoclonal expansion, especially of CD8+ Temra cells.

Sequenced by immunoSEQ multiplex PCR; TCRdb stores in-frame clones only, minus some. The sample records 160,000 or so clones, 70% to 90% being singletons. The sequence was collected from a man over 45 with gastric cancer. The chain recombines TRBV18 with TRBJ2-7; D is uncertain. The specimen was peripheral blood, collected from a patient treated with photon-based radiotherapy. CDR3: CASSPPLGNYEQYF. The CDR3 DNA reads TGTGCCAGCTCACCACCGCTGGGGAACTACGAGCAGTACTTC.